A selection of T cell receptor beta chains follows, all from one sample in a study of lymphopenia after photon versus proton radiotherapy. The table came from immunoSEQ multiplex PCR; TCRdb's copy has only in-frame clones and leaves some out. The sample lists 15,000 to 20,000 clones, around 86% occurring once. The sequenced sample was peripheral blood, obtained from a patient treated with proton-based radiotherapy. All receptors derive from a man aged 70-80 years with pancreatic cancer. The CDR3 runs from the conserved cysteine through the conserved F or W. Fields, in order: V gene, clone size, D gene, J gene, CDR3 protein, CDR3 DNA. The D gene is left open where the match is weak. Rows give clone size only sometimes, using once, few, many, or a class for an expanded clone.

>TRBV15|once|TRBD1|TRBJ1-6
CATSREQGAGYSPLHF
TGTGCCACCAGCAGAGAACAGGGGGCAGGTTATTCACCCCTCCACTTT
>TRBV29-1|.|.|TRBJ1-2
CSVEGQLNYGYTF
TGCAGCGTTGAAGGTCAGCTAAACTATGGCTACACCTTC
>TRBV6-5|.|TRBD1|TRBJ1-5
CASSWDRSQPQHF
TGTGCCAGCAGTTGGGACAGGAGTCAGCCCCAGCATTTT
>TRBV7-2|.|.|TRBJ2-5
CASSLGVGGFLGETQYF
TGTGCCAGCAGCTTAGGTGTAGGGGGATTTTTGGGAGAGACCCAGTACTTC
>TRBV13|once|.|TRBJ2-7
CASSRRGRATYEQYF
TGTGCCAGCAGCCGCCGGGGCAGGGCGACCTACGAGCAGTACTTC
>TRBV11-2|.|.|TRBJ1-1
CASSPPGGNTEAFF
TGTGCCAGCAGCCCCCCCGGCGGGAACACTGAAGCTTTCTTT
>TRBV21-1|.|.|TRBJ1-1
CASSKAGQVRFLGTEAFF
TGTGCCAGCAGCAAAGCGGGACAGGTGAGGTTTCTAGGCACTGAAGCTTTCTTT
>TRBV25-1|.|.|TRBJ1-4
CASSHGGVANEKLFF
TGTGCCAGCAGCCACGGGGGGGTGGCTAATGAAAAACTGTTTTTT
>TRBV2|.|.|TRBJ1-3
CASSDRGNTIYF
TGTGCCAGCAGTGATCGGGGCAACACCATATATTTT
>TRBV6-5|.|TRBD2|TRBJ2-1
CASSYTSGRTYNEQFF
TGTGCCAGCAGTTATACTAGCGGGAGGACATACAATGAGCAGTTCTTC
>TRBV4-1|.|TRBD1|TRBJ1-5
CASSQTKDRDTNQPQHF
TGCGCCAGCAGCCAAACGAAAGACAGGGACACGAATCAGCCCCAGCATTTT
>TRBV9|few|TRBD1|TRBJ1-2
CASSPGQGNYGYTF
TGTGCCAGCAGCCCAGGACAGGGGAACTATGGCTACACCTTC
>TRBV30|.|.|TRBJ1-1
CAWSVEGDGEAFF
TGTGCCTGGAGTGTAGAGGGGGACGGAGAAGCTTTCTTT
>TRBV10-3|.|TRBD2|TRBJ2-7
CAIRSGTSGPRGQYF
TGTGCCATCAGATCCGGGACTAGCGGTCCTCGAGGGCAGTACTTC
>TRBV5-4|.|.|TRBJ1-2
CASSFRDHGYTF
TGTGCCAGCAGCTTCCGGGATCATGGCTACACCTTC
>TRBV2|few|TRBD1|TRBJ1-2
CASRGETGGGYTF
TGTGCCAGCAGAGGGGAGACAGGGGGTGGCTACACCTTC
>TRBV19|.|.|TRBJ2-3
CASSGSADTQYF
TGTGCCAGTAGCGGTAGCGCAGATACGCAGTATTTT
>TRBV6-1|.|.|TRBJ1-2
CASSDSGTSGGYTF
TGTGCCAGCAGTGATTCCGGGACTTCGGGCGGCTACACCTTC
>TRBV6-5|.|.|TRBJ2-4
CASSYSISGKNIQYF
TGTGCCAGCAGTTACTCGATCAGCGGAAAAAACATTCAGTACTTC
>TRBV5-1|.|.|TRBJ1-4
CASSFAGSDEKLFF
TGCGCCAGCAGCTTTGCCGGAAGTGATGAAAAACTGTTTTTT
>TRBV2|.|.|TRBJ1-2
CASSEVDSLNYGYTF
TGTGCCAGCAGTGAAGTGGACAGCCTTAACTATGGCTACACCTTC
>TRBV6-1|.|.|TRBJ1-1
CASSEPNTEAFF
TGTGCCAGCAGTGAACCCAACACTGAAGCTTTCTTT
>TRBV7-8|.|.|TRBJ1-1
CASSLGWVVATATEAFF
TGTGCCAGCAGCTTAGGATGGGTGGTAGCGACAGCAACTGAAGCTTTCTTT
>TRBV29-1|once|.|TRBJ1-1
CSVKGLNTEAFF
TGCAGCGTTAAGGGGTTGAACACTGAAGCTTTCTTT
>TRBV4-1|.|.|TRBJ2-7
CASSQESTMGRREQYF
TGCGCCAGCAGCCAAGAGTCGACCATGGGAAGGCGCGAGCAGTACTTC
>TRBV9|.|TRBD2|TRBJ2-1
CASSVVGRGYNEQFF
TGTGCCAGCAGCGTAGTCGGGAGGGGATACAATGAGCAGTTCTTC
>TRBV25-1|.|.|TRBJ1-2
CASSPVLNYGYTF
TGTGCCAGCAGCCCGGTTTTAAACTATGGCTACACCTTC
>TRBV19|.|.|TRBJ1-5
CATTGYVENNQPQHF
TGTGCCACAACAGGGTACGTAGAGAACAATCAGCCCCAGCATTTT
>TRBV5-4|.|.|TRBJ1-4
CASSLSREDEKLFF
TGTGCCAGCAGCTTGTCCAGGGAGGATGAAAAACTGTTTTTT
>TRBV4-2|.|.|TRBJ2-5
CASSPAQRETQYF
TGTGCCAGCAGCCCGGCGCAGAGGGAGACCCAGTACTTC
>TRBV5-6|.|.|TRBJ1-6
CASSLVTVGGNSPLHF
TGTGCCAGCAGCTTGGTTACGGTAGGGGGGAATTCACCCCTCCACTTT
>TRBV18|.|.|TRBJ2-1
CASSPQGVSSYNEQFF
TGTGCCAGCTCACCACAGGGGGTCAGCTCCTACAATGAGCAGTTCTTC
>TRBV4-1|.|.|TRBJ1-5
CASSQAEAVSNQPQHF
TGCGCCAGCAGCCAAGCAGAGGCGGTTAGCAATCAGCCCCAGCATTTT
>TRBV7-2|.|.|TRBJ1-2
CASSSRDPSSRRGYTF
TGTGCCAGCAGCTCCCGGGACCCATCCTCTCGGAGAGGCTACACCTTC
>TRBV30|few|.|TRBJ1-1
CAWSPGNTEAFF
TGTGCCTGGAGTCCGGGGAACACTGAAGCTTTCTTT
>TRBV19|.|.|TRBJ1-1
CASSMRENTEAFF
TGTGCCAGTAGTATGAGAGAGAACACTGAAGCTTTCTTT
>TRBV6-5|.|.|TRBJ1-2
CASSPTPGGNYGYTF
TGTGCCAGCAGTCCCACGCCCGGGGGGAACTATGGCTACACCTTC
>TRBV7-6|.|TRBD2|TRBJ2-5
CASSFSGNQETQYF
TGTGCCAGCAGCTTTAGCGGGAACCAAGAGACCCAGTACTTC
>TRBV11-2|.|TRBD2|TRBJ2-3
CASSPSGGPTDTQYF
TGTGCCAGCAGCCCCTCGGGGGGGCCCACAGATACGCAGTATTTT
>TRBV11-3|.|TRBD2|TRBJ2-7
CASSFSPAGGLHEQYF
TGTGCCAGCAGCTTTTCCCCAGCGGGAGGTTTACACGAGCAGTACTTC
>TRBV6-1|.|.|TRBJ2-5
CASTNQGPGRETQYF
TGTGCCAGCACAAATCAGGGCCCGGGTCGCGAGACCCAGTACTTC
>TRBV11-3|.|.|TRBJ1-4
CASSPGRANEKLFF
TGTGCCAGCAGCCCTGGGAGGGCTAATGAAAAACTGTTTTTT
>TRBV27|once|.|TRBJ2-5
CASSLVRTGTQYF
TGTGCCAGCAGTTTAGTAAGAACTGGGACCCAGTACTTC
>TRBV29-1|.|TRBD2|TRBJ2-3
CSSVAGTQYF
TGCAGCTCCGTAGCGGGTACGCAGTATTTT
>TRBV5-1|.|TRBD1|TRBJ1-1
CASSVGGAVTEAFF
TGCGCCAGCAGCGTAGGGGGCGCAGTCACTGAAGCTTTCTTT
>TRBV7-9|.|TRBD2|TRBJ2-3
CASSFPTSGGTNTQYF
TGTGCCAGCAGCTTCCCCACTAGCGGGGGAACGAATACGCAGTATTTT
>TRBV5-1|.|.|TRBJ2-3
CASSLRLSQGNTQYF
TGCGCCAGCAGCTTGCGGCTCTCACAGGGAAATACGCAGTATTTT
>TRBV6-1|.|.|TRBJ1-4
CASSEPYSRTTNEKLFF
TGTGCCAGCAGTGAACCTTATAGCCGGACAACTAATGAAAAACTGTTTTTT
>TRBV9|.|TRBD2|TRBJ2-5
CASSAGLSGGLQETQYF
TGTGCCAGCAGCGCCGGACTGAGCGGGGGTCTCCAAGAGACCCAGTACTTC
>TRBV7-3|.|.|TRBJ1-1
CASSLQHGTEAFF
TGTGCCAGCAGCTTACAGCATGGCACTGAAGCTTTCTTT
>TRBV5-1|.|TRBD1|TRBJ2-2
CASSLWTGGNTGELFF
TGCGCCAGCAGCCTTTGGACAGGGGGGAACACCGGGGAGCTGTTTTTT
>TRBV2|.|.|TRBJ2-7
CASSALVGDEQYF
TGTGCCAGCAGCGCTTTGGTGGGGGACGAGCAGTACTTC
>TRBV7-8|.|.|TRBJ1-1
CASSSSGGGHSNTEAFF
TGTGCCAGCAGCTCCTCTGGGGGCGGCCACTCGAACACTGAAGCTTTCTTT
>TRBV7-3|once|TRBD2|TRBJ2-1
CASSLGSSGRGGEQFF
TGTGCCAGCAGCTTAGGGTCTAGCGGGAGGGGCGGTGAGCAGTTCTTC
>TRBV7-2|.|.|TRBJ1-1
CASSLVAGRTEAFF
TGTGCCAGCAGCTTAGTTGCAGGGCGGACTGAAGCTTTCTTT